This note documents a single T cell receptor beta chain sequence. Sequencing of TCR beta drew on CD8+ and CD4+ T cells from blood. Matched for age and sex, the controls were healthy donors. Negative isolation yielded CD8+ and CD4+ T cells; FACS enriched TEMRA cells. The sample belongs to a study of CD8 T cells in Susac syndrome. This CDR3 has 14 residues. Per germline, CDR1 LGHDT and CDR2 YNNKEL (reference sequence). Germline trimming cut 2 bases from V and 1 base from J; bases unmatched to any gene: 0. With random hexamers, reverse transcription was performed on about 0.45 to 1 ug of RNA. Coverage of TCR beta CDR3 amplification by immunoSEQ multiplex PCR extended to 54 Vbeta and 13 Jbeta. A single record per CDR3 protein comes from TCRdb applying MiXCR to the immunoSEQ multiplex PCR reads. Of 150,000 to 200,000 distinct CDR3 sequences listed, about 94% are singletons.

Input material: CD4+ T cells from PBMCs. The TCR comes from a human donor in good health. The genes are TRBV3-1 and TRBJ2-7, with TRBD2 matching 9 bases. The CDR3 sequence: CASSQLAGSYEQYF. The CDR3 region has the DNA TGTGCCAGCAGCCAACTAGCGGGGTCCTACGAGCAGTACTTC.